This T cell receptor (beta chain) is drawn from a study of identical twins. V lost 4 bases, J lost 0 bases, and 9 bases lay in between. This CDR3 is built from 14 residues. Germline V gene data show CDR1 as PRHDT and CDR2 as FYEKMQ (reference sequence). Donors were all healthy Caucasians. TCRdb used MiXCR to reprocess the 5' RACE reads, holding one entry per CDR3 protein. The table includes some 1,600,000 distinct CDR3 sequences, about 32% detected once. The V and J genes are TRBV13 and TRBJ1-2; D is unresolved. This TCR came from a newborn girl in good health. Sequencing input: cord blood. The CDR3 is CASSSGNANYGYTF. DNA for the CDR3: TGTGCCAGCAGCTCGGGGAACGCTAACTATGGCTACACCTTC.